This T cell receptor (beta chain) comes out of a study of early T cells in non-severe SARS-CoV-2 infection. Whole-study context: Alpha and beta chains were unpaired, from unsorted whole-blood bulk RNA. General study findings and limits: In VDJdb matching, anti-spike CD8 responses were favored while private and CD4 specificities went missing.

Each CDR3 protein is one row after TCRdb ran MiXCR on the 5' RACE reads. Altogether about 33,000 distinct CDR3 sequences are present, over 4.5% being singletons, with the ten largest covering around 14%. CDR3 length: 12 amino acids. The germline V gene encodes CDR1 LNHDA and CDR2 SQIVND (reference sequence). Trimming cost V 0 bases and J 9 bases, with 5 bases left between them. Remarks on this clonotype: Antigen specificity is unknown.

The rearrangement uses TRBV19 and TRBJ2-2; the D is unclear. The sequence came from an adult who was a healthcare worker with PCR-confirmed SARS-CoV-2 infection or an uninfected control (not recorded which). Sequenced: whole blood. Written as DNA, the CDR3 is TGTGCCAGTAGTATAGATGGGCGGGAGCTGTTTTTT. This sequence encodes CASSIDGRELFF.